A selection of T cell receptor beta chains follows, all from one sample in a study of OX40 agonist ivuxolimab in advanced cancers. Clones were read by immunoSEQ multiplex PCR, and TCRdb kept only the in-frame ones, dropping some. The profile shows 45,000 to 60,000 clones, 82% of them singletons. Sequences were derived from CD4+ or CD8+ T cells sorted from blood, sampled in a trial of the OX40 agonist ivuxolimab. The receptors were sampled from an adult with an advanced solid tumor such as melanoma, head and neck, liver or kidney cancer. CDR3s include the opening cysteine and the closing phenylalanine or tryptophan. The order of the fields is clone size, J gene, D gene, V gene, CDR3 protein, CDR3 DNA. The D gene is left open where the match is weak. Expanded clones get a size class; other rows say once, few or many, or leave the size out.

- TRBJ2-7 TRBD1 TRBV5-8 CASRPVGQRPYEQYF TGTGCCAGCAGGCCCGTGGGACAGAGACCCTACGAGCAGTACTTC
- TRBJ2-5 TRBD1 TRBV5-4 CASRDRVTETQYF TGTGCCAGCAGGGACAGGGTAACGGAGACCCAGTACTTC
- TRBJ1-1 - TRBV5-5 CASSLGGVTEAFF TGTGCCAGCAGCTTGGGTGGGGTCACTGAAGCTTTCTTT
- TRBJ2-7 TRBD2 TRBV5-6 CASSRGRFGLADEQYF TGTGCCAGCAGCCGCGGGCGATTCGGACTAGCGGACGAGCAGTACTTC
once TRBJ1-2 TRBD1 TRBV19 CASSAGQGRVGYTF TGTGCCAGTAGTGCCGGACAGGGGAGGGTTGGCTACACCTTC
once TRBJ2-7 TRBD2 TRBV30 CACRLAGYEQYF TGTGCCTGCCGTCTAGCGGGCTACGAGCAGTACTTC
- TRBJ2-2 - TRBV11-2 CASSSQRNTGELFF TGTGCCAGCAGCTCTCAGCGGAACACCGGGGAGCTGTTTTTT
- TRBJ1-2 - TRBV9 CASSSTRGVLAYGYTF TGTGCCAGCAGCTCCACTAGGGGGGTCCTCGCCTATGGCTACACCTTC
- TRBJ2-3 - TRBV5-1 CASSLGGGSTDTQYF TGCGCCAGCAGCTTGGGAGGAGGGAGCACAGATACGCAGTATTTT
- TRBJ1-5 - TRBV21-1 CASSKEQTYSNQPQHF TGTGCCAGCAGCAAGGAGCAGACTTATAGCAATCAGCCCCAGCATTTT
- TRBJ2-5 - TRBV18 CASSPRGSQETQYF TGTGCCAGCTCACCTCGGGGCAGCCAAGAGACCCAGTACTTC
once TRBJ2-3 - TRBV5-1 CASREIDTQYF TGCGCCAGCAGGGAGATAGATACGCAGTATTTT
- TRBJ1-5 - TRBV4-1 CASSQDHGGEQPQHF TGCGCCAGCAGCCAAGATCACGGGGGCGAACAGCCCCAGCATTTT
- TRBJ2-7 - TRBV29-1 CSVQVDPNSYEQYF TGCAGCGTGCAGGTCGACCCAAACTCCTACGAGCAGTACTTC
few TRBJ2-2 - TRBV7-2 CASRDGGPGELFF TGTGCCAGCAGGGACGGAGGGCCCGGGGAGCTGTTTTTT
- TRBJ2-1 TRBD2 TRBV2 CASALAGRHNEQFF TGTGCCAGCGCGCTAGCGGGAAGGCACAATGAGCAGTTCTTC
- TRBJ1-5 - TRBV27 CASSVRGNQPQHF TGTGCCAGCAGTGTACGTGGTAATCAGCCCCAGCATTTT
- TRBJ2-1 - TRBV5-6 CASSLDNWNEQFF TGTGCCAGCAGCTTGGACAATTGGAATGAGCAGTTCTTC
- TRBJ1-4 TRBD1 TRBV5-5 CASSLGGSGEKLFF TGTGCCAGCAGCTTAGGGGGCTCGGGTGAAAAACTGTTTTTT
few TRBJ1-1 - TRBV14 CASSQVRRENTEAFF TGTGCCAGCAGCCAAGTGCGGCGGGAGAACACTGAAGCTTTCTTT
- TRBJ1-4 - TRBV7-3 CASSLGGIRPTNEKLFF TGTGCCAGCAGCCTAGGGGGAATTCGGCCCACTAATGAAAAACTGTTTTTT
- TRBJ1-1 - TRBV2 CASRSWAEAFF TGTGCCAGCAGGAGCTGGGCTGAAGCTTTCTTT
- TRBJ1-1 - TRBV30 CAWRGGAEGTEAFF TGTGCCTGGCGGGGGGGGGCCGAGGGCACTGAAGCTTTCTTT
- TRBJ2-5 - TRBV10-3 CAISEVAGQETQYF TGTGCCATCAGTGAGGTGGCGGGACAAGAGACCCAGTACTTC
once TRBJ2-3 - TRBV9 CASSPVWSTDTQYF TGTGCCAGCAGCCCCGTGTGGAGCACAGATACGCAGTATTTT
- TRBJ1-2 - TRBV6-1 CASSEEEAAANYGYTF TGTGCCAGCAGTGAAGAAGAGGCAGCAGCTAACTATGGCTACACCTTC
- TRBJ2-3 TRBD2 TRBV19 CASSPKRTSGRAGSRDTQYF TGTGCCAGTAGTCCGAAAAGGACTAGCGGGAGGGCCGGTTCGCGGGATACGCAGTATTTT
few TRBJ2-3 TRBD1 TRBV7-2 CASSQGGASTDTQYF TGTGCCAGCAGCCAAGGGGGCGCGTCGACAGATACGCAGTATTTT
- TRBJ1-3 TRBD1 TRBV30 CAWNRDRGSGNTIYF TGTGCCTGGAACCGGGACAGGGGCTCTGGAAACACCATATATTTT
- TRBJ1-2 - TRBV7-2 CASSLGFKGNYGYTF TGTGCCAGCAGCTTAGGTTTCAAGGGTAACTATGGCTACACCTTC
- TRBJ2-1 - TRBV19 CASSPVSYNEQFF TGTGCCAGTAGTCCCGTCTCCTACAATGAGCAGTTCTTC
- TRBJ2-3 - TRBV6-1 CASTPHDTQYF TGTGCCAGCACTCCACACGATACGCAGTATTTT